The clone carrying this T cell receptor (beta chain) was seen once. The antigen is unknown. The study enrolled patients with locally advanced or metastatic urothelial carcinoma. Per patient, between 1 and 8 samples were collected at pretreatment and on-treatment time points. The record originates from a study of PD-L1 blockade in urothelial cancer. For the study at large: Blood samples contained a median 141,255 T cells.

The CDR3 extends over 11 amino acids. Germline CDR1 reads SQVTM; CDR2 reads ANQGSEA. V was pared by 6 bases and J by 4 bases, with 7 bases between. TCRdb's table, derived via immunoSEQ multiplex PCR, lists solely in-frame clones and lacks some. The repertoire holds some 42,000 clones, with roughly 77% as singletons. General study results and limits: Larger 3-week expansion of tumor-associated blood clones was seen in durable-benefit patients.

This chain uses TRBV29-1 with TRBJ2-1, with D tentatively TRBD1 (6 bases). The TCR was taken from a man in his 70s with urothelial cancer. Here the sequenced sample was PBMCs, taken around atezolizumab (anti-PD-L1) treatment. As DNA, the CDR3 is TGCAGCGTCCAGGGGTACAATGAGCAGTTCTTC. Translating gives CSVQGYNEQFF.